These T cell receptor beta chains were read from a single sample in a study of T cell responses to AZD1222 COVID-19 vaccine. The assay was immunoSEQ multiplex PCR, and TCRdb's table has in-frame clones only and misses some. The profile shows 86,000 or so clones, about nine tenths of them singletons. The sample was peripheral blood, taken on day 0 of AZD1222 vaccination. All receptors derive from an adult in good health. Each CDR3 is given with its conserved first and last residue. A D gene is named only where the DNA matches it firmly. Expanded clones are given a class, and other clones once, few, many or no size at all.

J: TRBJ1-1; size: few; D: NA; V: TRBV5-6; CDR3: CASSLGGNTEAFF; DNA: TGTGCCAGCAGCTTGGGGGGAAACACTGAAGCTTTCTTT
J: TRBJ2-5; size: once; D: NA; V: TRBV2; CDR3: CASSVTGTETQYF; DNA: TGTGCCAGCAGTGTGACCGGGACAGAGACCCAGTACTTC
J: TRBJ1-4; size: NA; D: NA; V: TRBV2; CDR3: CASRASGALGEKLFF; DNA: TGTGCCAGCAGGGCATCCGGGGCCCTCGGGGAAAAACTGTTTTTT
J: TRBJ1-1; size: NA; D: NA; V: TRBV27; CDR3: CASRIFARTQGRRGMNTEAFF; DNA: TGTGCCAGCAGAATTTTCGCCCGAACCCAGGGACGGCGGGGCATGAACACTGAAGCTTTCTTT
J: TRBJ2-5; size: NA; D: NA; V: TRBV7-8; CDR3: CASSPKGGQETQYF; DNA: TGTGCCAGCAGCCCAAAAGGGGGCCAAGAGACCCAGTACTTC
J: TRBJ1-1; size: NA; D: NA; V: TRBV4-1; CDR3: CASSQKGETEAFF; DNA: TGCGCCAGCAGCCAAAAGGGAGAGACTGAAGCTTTCTTT
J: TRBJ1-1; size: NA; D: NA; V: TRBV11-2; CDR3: CASSFKMNTEAFF; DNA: TGTGCCAGCAGCTTCAAGATGAACACTGAAGCTTTCTTT
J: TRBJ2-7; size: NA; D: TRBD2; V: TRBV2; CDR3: CASSSRLAGRGEQYF; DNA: TGTGCCAGCAGTTCAAGACTAGCGGGGCGGGGAGAGCAGTACTTC
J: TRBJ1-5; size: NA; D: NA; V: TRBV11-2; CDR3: CASSLYGQGGQPQHF; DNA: TGTGCCAGCAGCTTATACGGGCAGGGTGGTCAGCCCCAGCATTTT
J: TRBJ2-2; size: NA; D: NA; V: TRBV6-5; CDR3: CASRADTTNTGELFF; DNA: TGTGCCAGCAGAGCGGACACTACGAACACCGGGGAGCTGTTTTTT
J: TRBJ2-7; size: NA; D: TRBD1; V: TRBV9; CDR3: CASSATQGTTYEQYF; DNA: TGTGCCAGCAGCGCGACACAGGGGACCACCTACGAGCAGTACTTC
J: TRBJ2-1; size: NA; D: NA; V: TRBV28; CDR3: CASSLLISYNEQFF; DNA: TGTGCCAGCAGTTTATTAATCTCCTACAATGAGCAGTTCTTC
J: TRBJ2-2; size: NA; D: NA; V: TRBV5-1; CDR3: CASSQGASSNTGELFF; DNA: TGCGCCAGCAGCCAGGGCGCTAGCTCGAACACCGGGGAGCTGTTTTTT
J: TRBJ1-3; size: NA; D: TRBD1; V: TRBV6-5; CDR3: CASSQTGTGNTIYF; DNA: TGTGCCAGCAGTCAGACAGGGACTGGAAACACCATATATTTT
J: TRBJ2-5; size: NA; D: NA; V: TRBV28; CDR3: CASSLGGDQQRYNF; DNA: TGTGCCAGCAGTTTAGGAGGGGACCAGCAGAGATATAACTTC
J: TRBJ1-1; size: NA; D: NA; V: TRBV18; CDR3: CASSPPIQANTEAFF; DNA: TGTGCCAGCTCACCACCGATCCAGGCTAATACTGAAGCTTTCTTT
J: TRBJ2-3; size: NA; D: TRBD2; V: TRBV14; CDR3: CASSQGRGSTDTQYF; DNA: TGTGCCAGCAGCCAGGGGAGGGGCAGCACAGATACGCAGTATTTT
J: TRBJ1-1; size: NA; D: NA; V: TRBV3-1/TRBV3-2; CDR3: CASSRSQGVTEAFF; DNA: TGTGCCAGCAGCCGATCACAGGGAGTGACTGAAGCTTTCTTT
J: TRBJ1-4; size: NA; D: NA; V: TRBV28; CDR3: CASSSNFNEKLFF; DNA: TGTGCCAGCAGTTCAAATTTTAATGAAAAACTGTTTTTT
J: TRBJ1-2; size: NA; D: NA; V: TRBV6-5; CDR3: CASTRQNYGYTF; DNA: TGTGCCAGCACTCGACAAAACTATGGCTACACCTTC
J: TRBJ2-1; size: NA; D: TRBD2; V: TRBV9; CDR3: CASSPTGTRGNNEQFF; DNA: TGTGCCAGCAGCCCCACCGGGACTAGGGGGAACAATGAGCAGTTCTTC
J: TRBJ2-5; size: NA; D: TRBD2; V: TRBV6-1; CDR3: CASRGGGETQYF; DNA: TGTGCCAGCAGAGGCGGGGGAGAGACCCAGTACTTC
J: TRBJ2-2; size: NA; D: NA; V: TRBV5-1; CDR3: CASSELDSGTGELFF; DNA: TGCGCCAGCAGCGAACTGGACAGCGGTACCGGGGAGCTGTTTTTT
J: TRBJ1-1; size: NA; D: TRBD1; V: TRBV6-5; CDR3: CASSKGAGTEAFF; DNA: TGTGCCAGCAGCAAGGGGGCAGGCACTGAAGCTTTCTTT
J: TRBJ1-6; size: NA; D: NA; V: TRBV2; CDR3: CASSTTGWNNSPLHF; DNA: TGTGCCAGCAGCACCACAGGGTGGAATAATTCACCCCTCCACTTT
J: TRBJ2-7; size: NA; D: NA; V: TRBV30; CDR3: CAWSPLGGGEAYEQYF; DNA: TGTGCCTGGAGCCCTCTAGGGGGTGGGGAGGCCTACGAGCAGTACTTC
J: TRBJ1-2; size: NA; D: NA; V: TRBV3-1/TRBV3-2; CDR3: CASSQDGNYGYTF; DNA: TGTGCCAGCAGCCAGGACGGCAACTATGGCTACACCTTC
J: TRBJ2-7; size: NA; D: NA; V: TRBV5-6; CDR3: CASSLQGQGGREQYF; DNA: TGTGCCAGCAGCTTGCAGGGTCAGGGGGGCCGGGAGCAGTACTTC
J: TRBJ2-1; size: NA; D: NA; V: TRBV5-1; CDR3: CASGEQANSYNEQFF; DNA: TGCGCCAGCGGAGAACAGGCGAACTCCTACAATGAGCAGTTCTTC
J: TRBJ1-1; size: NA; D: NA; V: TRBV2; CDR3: CASRGLGEAFF; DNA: TGTGCCAGCAGGGGTTTGGGTGAAGCTTTCTTT
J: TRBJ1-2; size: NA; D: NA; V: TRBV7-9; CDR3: CASSLGQDYGYTF; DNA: TGTGCCAGCAGCTTAGGACAGGACTATGGCTACACCTTC
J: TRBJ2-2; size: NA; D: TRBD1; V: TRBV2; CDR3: CASSAGGNTGELFF; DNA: TGTGCCAGCAGTGCAGGGGGCAACACCGGGGAGCTGTTTTTT
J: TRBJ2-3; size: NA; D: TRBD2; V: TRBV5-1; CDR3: CASKLAPSTDTQYF; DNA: TGCGCCAGCAAACTAGCGCCCAGCACAGATACGCAGTATTTT
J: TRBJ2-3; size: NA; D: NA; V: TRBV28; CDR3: CASSSLRDRTDTQYF; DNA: TGTGCCAGCAGTTCTTTGCGGGATAGGACAGATACGCAGTATTTT
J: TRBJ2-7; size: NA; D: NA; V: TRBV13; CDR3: CASSSNRVSSSYEQYF; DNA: TGTGCCAGCAGCTCGAACAGGGTATCAAGCTCCTACGAGCAGTACTTC
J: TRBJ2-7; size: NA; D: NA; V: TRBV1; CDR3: CTSSHEPGSRSYEQYF; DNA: TGCACCAGCAGCCATGAACCGGGCAGCCGGAGCTACGAGCAGTACTTC
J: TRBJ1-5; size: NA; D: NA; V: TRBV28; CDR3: CASSFGPRGPGPQHF; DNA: TGTGCCAGCAGTTTCGGGCCTAGAGGTCCGGGGCCCCAGCATTTT
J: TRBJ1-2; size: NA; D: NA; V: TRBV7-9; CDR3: CASSSAVPANYGYTF; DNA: TGTGCCAGCAGCTCGGCGGTGCCAGCTAACTATGGCTACACCTTC
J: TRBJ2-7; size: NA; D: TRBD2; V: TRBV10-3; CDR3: CAIRVAGGHEQYF; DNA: TGTGCCATCAGGGTAGCGGGAGGGCACGAGCAGTACTTC
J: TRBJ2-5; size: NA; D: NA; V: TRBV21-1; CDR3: CASSLRWETQYF; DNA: TGTGCCAGCAGCCTAAGATGGGAGACCCAGTACTTC
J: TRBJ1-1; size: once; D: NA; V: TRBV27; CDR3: CASSSLGQREAFF; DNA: TGTGCCAGCAGTTCCCTCGGACAGCGTGAAGCTTTCTTT
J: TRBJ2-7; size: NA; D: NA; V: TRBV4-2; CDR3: CASSQDRSQSGSYEQYF; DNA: TGTGCCAGCAGCCAAGATCGGTCCCAGAGCGGCTCCTACGAGCAGTACTTC
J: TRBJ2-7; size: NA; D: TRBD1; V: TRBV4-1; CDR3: CASSQPGQGAFEQYF; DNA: TGCGCCAGCAGCCAGCCGGGACAGGGGGCTTTCGAGCAGTACTTC
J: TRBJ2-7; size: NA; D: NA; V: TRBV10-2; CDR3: CASSEEGSFSSYEQYF; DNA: TGCGCCAGCAGTGAAGAGGGTTCATTTTCCTCCTACGAGCAGTACTTC
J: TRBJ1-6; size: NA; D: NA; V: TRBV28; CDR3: CASTSGNLLHF; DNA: TGTGCCAGCACCTCAGGCAATCTCCTCCACTTT
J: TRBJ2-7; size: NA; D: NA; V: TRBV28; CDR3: CASSLGRYEQYF; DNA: TGTGCCAGCAGTTTAGGGCGCTACGAGCAGTACTTC
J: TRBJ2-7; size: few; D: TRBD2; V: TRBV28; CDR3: CASSLSGGQSSYEQYF; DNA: TGTGCCAGCAGTTTAAGCGGGGGCCAAAGCTCCTACGAGCAGTACTTC
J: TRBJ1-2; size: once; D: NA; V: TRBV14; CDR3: CASSQGGGDNYGYTF; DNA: TGTGCCAGCAGCCAAGGAGGGGGGGATAACTATGGCTACACCTTC
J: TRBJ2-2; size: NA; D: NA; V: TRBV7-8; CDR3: CASSRGLTTGELFF; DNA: TGTGCCAGCAGTCGAGGACTAACCACCGGGGAGCTGTTTTTT
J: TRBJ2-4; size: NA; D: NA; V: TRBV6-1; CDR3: CASSEYAVIF; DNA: TGTGCCAGCAGTGAATATGCGGTCATATTC
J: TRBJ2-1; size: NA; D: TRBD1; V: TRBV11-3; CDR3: CASSLDGTGRDEQFF; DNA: TGTGCCAGCAGCTTAGACGGGACAGGTCGCGATGAGCAGTTCTTC
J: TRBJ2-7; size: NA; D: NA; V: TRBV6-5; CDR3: CASSTRWGYEQYF; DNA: TGTGCCAGCAGTACTCGTTGGGGCTACGAGCAGTACTTC
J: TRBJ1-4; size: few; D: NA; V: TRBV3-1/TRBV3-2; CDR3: CASSHGPRGEKLFF; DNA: TGTGCCAGCAGCCACGGACCTCGAGGTGAAAAACTGTTTTTT
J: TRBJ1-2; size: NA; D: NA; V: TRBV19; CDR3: CASNYGGYYGYTF; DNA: TGTGCCAGCAATTACGGAGGGTACTATGGCTACACCTTC
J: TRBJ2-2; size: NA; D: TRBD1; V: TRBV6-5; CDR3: CASGRETGVFGELFF; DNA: TGTGCCAGCGGTAGGGAGACAGGGGTATTCGGGGAGCTGTTTTTT